This T cell receptor beta chain was documented in a study of identical twins. The CDR3 extends over 16 amino acids. Germline V gene sequence: CDR1 SGHTA, CDR2 FQGNSA. V lost 5 bases, J lost 6 bases, and 7 bases stayed unmatched. General study results and limits: Because invariant MAIT and iNKT cells could be present, zero-insertion analyses could be partly confounded. Beta out-of-frame sequences displayed a weaker excess of sharing between twins.

MiXCR, applied by TCRdb to the 5' RACE reads, yields one record per CDR3 protein. The sample records 520,000 or so distinct CDR3 sequences, less than 25% being singletons. This clonotype was seen a handful of times. Its antigen is unknown. These data were also reused for a study on T cells expressing NK-cell markers. That work contributes: Of the CD8+ T cells in 5 to 7 donors, about 1.0-7.0% belonged to dominant NKG2C+ clonotypes. Whether expanded NKG2C+ T cell clones recognized HCMV stayed uncertain.

V gene TRBV7-2 combines with J gene TRBJ2-3; the match to TRBD2 covers 14 bases. This clonotype originated in a woman under 30 in good health. Material: CD4+ T cells sorted from blood. The CDR3: CASSRAGTSGSDTQYF. In DNA, the CDR3 is TGTGCCAGCAGCCGAGCGGGGACTAGCGGGAGTGATACGCAGTATTTT.